Listed here are 22 T cell receptor beta chains from one sample, sequenced in a study of blood T cell repertoires in COVID-19. This table comes from immunoSEQ multiplex PCR, and its TCRdb copy is limited to in-frame clones, with some not included. The sample lists 150,000 to 200,000 clones; around three quarters were seen once. The material sequenced was peripheral blood. These receptors were obtained from a man between 65 and 85 years old with active or convalescent COVID-19.

This chain connects TRBV10-2 to TRBJ2-1, with no clear D. This CDR3 region has 15 residues. The V gene lost 4 bases and the J gene lost 3 bases, with 13 bases spanning the gap. Germline V gene data show CDR1 as WSHSY and CDR2 as SAAADI. CDR3: CASSVTRYFYNEQFF. As DNA, the CDR3 is TGCGCCAGCAGTGTTACCCGATACTTCTACAATGAGCAGTTCTTC.

V is TRBV2 and J is TRBJ1-5, with D possibly TRBD1 on 5 matching bases. Trimming took 5 bases from V and 3 from J, leaving 17 bases between them. This CDR3 contains 16 residues. CDR1 SNHLY and CDR2 FYNNEI come from the germline V gene. CDR3 nucleotide sequence: TGTGCCAGCAGTCACCCGGGGGGGGTGCCCAATCAGCCCCAGCATTTT. This codes for CASSHPGGVPNQPQHF.

The chain joins TRBV29-1 to TRBJ1-1, with D uncertain. From germline, CDR1 is SQVTM and CDR2 ANQGSEA. The CDR3 totals 14 residues. V was trimmed by 6 bases and J by 11 bases, leaving 25 bases between them. DNA for the CDR3: TGCAGCGTGTGGGGAAGAGGGCACCAAAGGTGGGCTTTCTTT. It codes for CSVWGRGHQRWAFF.

This chain joins TRBV6-5 and TRBJ2-1, with 7 bases that match TRBD2. V was clipped by 2 bases and J by 4 bases; unmatched bases: 5. CDR3 size: 15 residues. Germline V gives CDR1 MNHEY, CDR2 SVGAGI. This chain's CDR3 is CASSYIPAGYNEQFF. In nucleotides, the CDR3 is TGTGCCAGCAGTTACATTCCAGCGGGGTACAATGAGCAGTTCTTC.

V usage is TRBV3-1 (or the pseudogene TRBV3-2) and J usage is TRBJ1-5; tentatively, D is TRBD1 (5 bases). The V and J ends lost 3 bases and 6 bases respectively, with 18 bases between them. Germline V gene data show CDR1 as LGHDT and CDR2 as YNNKEL (reference sequence). This CDR3 has 16 amino acids. The CDR3 nucleotides are TGTGCCAGCAGCCAGGGGGAGGGGTTTGTCGGTCAGCCCCAGCATTTT. The encoded protein is CASSQGEGFVGQPQHF.

The V and J genes are TRBV5-1 and TRBJ1-1; D possibly corresponds to TRBD1 (6 bases). In germline, CDR1 is SGHRS, CDR2 YFSETQ. The CDR3 sequence is 14 residues long. The ends were cut back, 2 bases at V and 6 bases at J, with 14 bases in the middle. CDR3 residues: CASSLQGGSSEAFF. In nucleotides, the CDR3 is TGCGCCAGCAGCTTACAGGGAGGGTCGTCTGAAGCTTTCTTT.

The V call is TRBV10-3, the J call TRBJ1-6; the match to TRBD1 covers 7 bases. CDR3 length: 15 residues. The J segment lost 5 bases and the V segment lost 4 bases, leaving 5 bases of the junction unmatched. Germline V gives CDR1 ENHRY, CDR2 SYGVKD. This CDR3 reads CAISAAGTDNSPLHF. The DNA of the CDR3 is TGTGCCATCAGTGCTGCCGGGACAGATAATTCACCCCTCCACTTT.

The chain couples TRBV6-6 to TRBJ1-2; D is perhaps TRBD1 (6 bases). Trimming stripped 4 bases from V and 2 bases from J, with 11 bases between. Germline CDR1 MNHNY, CDR2 SVGAGI (reference sequence). The CDR3 contains 14 residues. CDR3 DNA: TGTGCCAGCAGTTTACAGGGACAAAACTATGGCTACACCTTC. The encoded protein is CASSLQGQNYGYTF.

The chain carries TRBV5-1 and TRBJ2-1; 8 nucleotides line up with TRBD2. Trimming cost V 4 bases and J 7 bases; bases outside gene matches: 7. The germline V gene encodes CDR1 SGHRS and CDR2 YFSETQ. The CDR3 has 14 amino acids. CDR3 loop: CASSAGTSGNEQFF. The CDR3 coding sequence is TGCGCCAGCAGCGCCGGGACTAGTGGGAATGAGCAGTTCTTC.

CDR3 residues: CAISEPGTDTQYF. CDR3 nucleotide sequence: TGTGCCATCAGTGAGCCCGGCACAGATACGCAGTATTTT. The chain is built from TRBV10-3 and TRBJ2-3, with D unclear. Trimming removed 2 bases at V and 1 base at J, with 4 bases between. The germline gives CDR1 ENHRY, CDR2 SYGVKD. The CDR3 has 13 amino acids.

The chain has TRBV5-1 and TRBJ2-7; 8 nucleotides match TRBD2. The CDR3 totals 14 residues. V shed 0 bases and J 4 bases; nucleotides not matched to a gene: 3. Germline-derived CDR1 and CDR2 are SGHRS and YFSETQ. CDR3 residues: CASSLGIAGYEQYF. CDR3 nucleotides: TGCGCCAGCAGCTTGGGAATAGCGGGGTACGAGCAGTACTTC.

The J gene is TRBJ1-4, the V gene TRBV18, with D perhaps matching TRBD1 (5 bases). CDR1 KGHSH and CDR2 LQKENI come from the germline V gene. The CDR3 has 14 amino acids. Trimming stripped 3 bases from V and 8 bases from J, with 13 bases between. In nucleotides, the CDR3 is TGTGCCAGCTCACCCTTCAGGGAAGGGGAAAAACTGTTTTTT. Protein sequence: CASSPFREGEKLFF.

The chain is built from TRBV7-9 and TRBJ2-7; 11 nucleotides line up with TRBD2. CDR3 size: 19 residues. V dropped 5 bases and J dropped 0; count of bases not matched to a gene: 15. Per the germline V gene, CDR1 is SEHNR and CDR2 is FQNEAQ (reference sequence). Written as DNA, the CDR3 is TGTGCCAGCAGCGGAGGGTTACTAGCGGGGGCCTTAAGCTCCTACGAGCAGTACTTC. Translation: CASSGGLLAGALSSYEQYF.

This clone was observed a single time. CDR3 region: CASSLSQGSGRGYTF. Written as DNA, the CDR3 is TGCGCCAGCAGCCTGTCTCAGGGTTCTGGACGGGGCTACACCTTC. The gene calls are TRBV5-1 and TRBJ1-2, with D maybe TRBD1 (5 bases). From germline, CDR1 is SGHRS and CDR2 YFSETQ. The CDR3 spans 15 residues. The germline V and J ends were trimmed by 4 bases and 8 bases, with 21 bases remaining between them.

The J gene is TRBJ2-6, the V gene TRBV4-2, with 8 bases lining up with TRBD1. With V trimmed by 1 base and J by 1 base, 6 bases remained unmatched. The length of the CDR3 is 18 residues. Germline assignment: CDR1 LGHNA and CDR2 YNFKEQ. The CDR3 bases are TGTGCCAGCAGCCAAGTCGCAGGGGGCCCTTCTGGGGCCAACGTCCTGACTTTC. Encoded protein: CASSQVAGGPSGANVLTF.

The J gene is TRBJ2-5, the V gene TRBV5-5; D is unclear. V lost 0 bases and J 4 bases, leaving 10 bases between the germline ends. The CDR3 extends over 14 amino acids. Germline CDR1 SGHKS, CDR2 YYEKEE (reference sequence). The CDR3 loop reads CASSLGHRGETQYF. The CDR3 region has the DNA TGTGCCAGCAGCTTGGGTCATAGAGGAGAGACCCAGTACTTC.

The chain uses TRBV30 and TRBJ1-2, with D perhaps TRBD1 (5 bases). Looked up from germline, CDR1 is GTSNPN and CDR2 is SVGIG (reference sequence). V lost 2 bases to trimming and J lost 0 bases, with 19 bases between them. This CDR3 spans 17 amino acids. The CDR3 sequence: CAWSLQARGPANYGYTF. DNA of the CDR3: TGTGCCTGGAGTCTACAGGCAAGGGGTCCGGCTAACTATGGCTACACCTTC.

The V call is TRBV5-1, the J call TRBJ1-2; unclear D gene. Per the germline V gene, CDR1 is SGHRS and CDR2 is YFSETQ. The CDR3 loop spans 14 amino acids. Trimming took 0 bases from V and 4 from J, leaving 10 bases between them. The CDR3 is CASSLAGGTYGYTF. CDR3 DNA: TGCGCCAGCAGCTTGGCCGGAGGCACCTATGGCTACACCTTC.

The V and J genes are TRBV12-3 or TRBV12-4 and TRBJ1-3; 8 bases agree with TRBD1. The CDR3 consists of 12 residues. The CDR3 spells CLRGRTGNTIYF. The CDR3 nucleotides are TGTCTCAGGGGGCGCACTGGAAACACCATATATTTT.

This chain connects TRBV24-1 to TRBJ2-3; 10 bases are a match to TRBD2. The CDR3 totals 13 residues. CDR1 and CDR2 (germline): KGHDR, SFDVKD. J was trimmed by 6 bases and V by 9 bases; bases with no gene match: 5. CDR3 sequence (DNA): TGTGCCACCTCTAGCGGGAGTCAGGATACGCAGTATTTT. Protein product: CATSSGSQDTQYF.

V is TRBV3-1 (or the pseudogene TRBV3-2) and J is TRBJ2-1; TRBD2 matches 9 bases. The germline V gene encodes CDR1 LGHDT and CDR2 YNNKEL (reference sequence). CDR3 size: 16 residues. V was pared by 0 bases and J by 8 bases, with 8 bases of the junction left unmatched. CDR3 sequence: CASSQEEAGGVDEQFF. As DNA, the CDR3 is TGTGCCAGCAGCCAAGAGGAGGCGGGAGGGGTAGATGAGCAGTTCTTC.

The V and J genes are TRBV3-1 (or the pseudogene TRBV3-2) and TRBJ1-2; D gene uncertain. The CDR3 is 13 residues long. V shed 1 base and J shed 10 bases, with 13 bases lying between them. From germline, CDR1 is LGHDT and CDR2 YNNKEL (reference sequence). CDR3 nucleotides: TGTGCCAGCAGCCAAGCAACGGGAGGGAACTACACCTTC. As protein: CASSQATGGNYTF.